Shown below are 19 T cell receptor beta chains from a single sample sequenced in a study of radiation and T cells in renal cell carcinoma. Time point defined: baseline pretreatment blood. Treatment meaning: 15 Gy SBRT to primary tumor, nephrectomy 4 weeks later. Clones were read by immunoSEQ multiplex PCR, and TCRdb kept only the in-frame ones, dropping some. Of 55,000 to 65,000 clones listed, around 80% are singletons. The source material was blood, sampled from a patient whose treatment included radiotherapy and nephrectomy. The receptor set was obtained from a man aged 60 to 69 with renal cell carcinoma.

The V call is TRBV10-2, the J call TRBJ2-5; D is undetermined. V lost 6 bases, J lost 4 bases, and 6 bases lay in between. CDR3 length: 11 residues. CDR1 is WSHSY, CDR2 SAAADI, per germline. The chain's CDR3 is CASRTGETQYF. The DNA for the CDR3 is TGCGCCAGCAGGACCGGAGAGACCCAGTACTTC.

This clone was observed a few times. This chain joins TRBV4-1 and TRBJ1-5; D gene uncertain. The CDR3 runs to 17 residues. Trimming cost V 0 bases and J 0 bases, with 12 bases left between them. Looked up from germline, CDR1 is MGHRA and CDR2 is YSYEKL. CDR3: CASSQEGGLYSNQPQHF. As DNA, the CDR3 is TGCGCCAGCAGCCAAGAGGGAGGTCTCTATAGCAATCAGCCCCAGCATTTT.

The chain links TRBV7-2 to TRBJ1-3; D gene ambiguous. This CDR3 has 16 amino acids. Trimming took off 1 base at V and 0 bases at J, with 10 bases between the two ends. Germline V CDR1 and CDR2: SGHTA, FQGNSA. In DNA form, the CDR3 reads TGTGCCAGCAGCTTAGTCGGAGGCAACTCTGGAAACACCATATATTTT. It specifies CASSLVGGNSGNTIYF.

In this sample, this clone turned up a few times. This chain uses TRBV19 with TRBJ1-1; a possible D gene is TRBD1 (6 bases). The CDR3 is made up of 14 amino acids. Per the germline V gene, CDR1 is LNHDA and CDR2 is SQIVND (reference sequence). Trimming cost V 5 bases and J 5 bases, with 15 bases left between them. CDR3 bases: TGTGCCAGTAGTGACGTCGGAAGGGGGACTGAAGCTTTCTTT. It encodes CASSDVGRGTEAFF.

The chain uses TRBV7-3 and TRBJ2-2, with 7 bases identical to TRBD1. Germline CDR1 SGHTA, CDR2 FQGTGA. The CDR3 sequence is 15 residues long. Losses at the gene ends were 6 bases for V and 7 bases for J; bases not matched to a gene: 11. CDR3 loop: CASSQVPGQLGELFF. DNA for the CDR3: TGTGCCAGCAGTCAGGTACCGGGACAGCTCGGGGAGCTGTTTTTT.

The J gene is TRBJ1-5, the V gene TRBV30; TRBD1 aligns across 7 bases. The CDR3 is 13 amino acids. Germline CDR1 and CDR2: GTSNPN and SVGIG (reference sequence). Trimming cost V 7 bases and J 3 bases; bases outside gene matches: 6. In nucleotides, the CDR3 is TGTGCCTCGACCGGGACAGACAATCAGCCCCAGCATTTT. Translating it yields CASTGTDNQPQHF.

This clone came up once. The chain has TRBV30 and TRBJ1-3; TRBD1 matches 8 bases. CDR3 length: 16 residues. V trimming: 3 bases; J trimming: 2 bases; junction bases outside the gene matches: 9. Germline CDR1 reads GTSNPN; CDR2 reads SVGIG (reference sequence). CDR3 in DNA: TGTGCCTGGAGAGAAGGCCGGACAGGGACTGGAAACACCATATATTTT. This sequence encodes CAWREGRTGTGNTIYF.

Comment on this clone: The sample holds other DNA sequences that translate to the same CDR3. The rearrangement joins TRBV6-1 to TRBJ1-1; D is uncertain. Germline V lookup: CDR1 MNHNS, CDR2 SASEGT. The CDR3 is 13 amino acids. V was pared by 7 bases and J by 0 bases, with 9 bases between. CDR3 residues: CASNRLLNTEAFF. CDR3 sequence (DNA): TGTGCCAGCAACCGACTCCTGAACACTGAAGCTTTCTTT.

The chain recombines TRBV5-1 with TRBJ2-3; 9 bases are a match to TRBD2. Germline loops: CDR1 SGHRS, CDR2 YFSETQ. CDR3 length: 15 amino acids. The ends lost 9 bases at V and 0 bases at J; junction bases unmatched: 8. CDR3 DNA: TGCGCCACCTCAGCGGGGGGAACTAGCACAGATACGCAGTATTTT. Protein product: CATSAGGTSTDTQYF.

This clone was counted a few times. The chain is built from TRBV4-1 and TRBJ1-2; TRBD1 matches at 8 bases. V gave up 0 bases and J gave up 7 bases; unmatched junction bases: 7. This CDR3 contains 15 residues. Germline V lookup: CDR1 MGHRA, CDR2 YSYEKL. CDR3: CASSQEILTGAGYTF. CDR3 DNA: TGCGCCAGCAGCCAAGAAATCCTGACAGGGGCTGGCTACACCTTC.

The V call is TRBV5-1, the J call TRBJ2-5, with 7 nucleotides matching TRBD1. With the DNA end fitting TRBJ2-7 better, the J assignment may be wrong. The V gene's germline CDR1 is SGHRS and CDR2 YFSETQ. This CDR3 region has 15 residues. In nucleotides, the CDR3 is TGCGCCAGCAGCTTATCAGGGGGAAGCTCCTACGAGCAGTACTTC. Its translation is CASSLSGGSSYEQYF.

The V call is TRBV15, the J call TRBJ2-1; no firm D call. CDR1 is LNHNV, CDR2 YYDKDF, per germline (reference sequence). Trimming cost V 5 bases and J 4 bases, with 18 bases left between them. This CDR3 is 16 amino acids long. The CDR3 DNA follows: TGTGCCACCAGCCCTTCGGCGTCACGAGTATACAATGAGCAGTTCTTC. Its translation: CATSPSASRVYNEQFF.

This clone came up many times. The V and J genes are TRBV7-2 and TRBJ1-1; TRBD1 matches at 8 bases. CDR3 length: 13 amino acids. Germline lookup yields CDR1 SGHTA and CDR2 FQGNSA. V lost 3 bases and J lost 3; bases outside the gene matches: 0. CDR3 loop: CASSLTGDTEAFF. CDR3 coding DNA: TGTGCCAGCAGCTTGACAGGGGACACTGAAGCTTTCTTT.

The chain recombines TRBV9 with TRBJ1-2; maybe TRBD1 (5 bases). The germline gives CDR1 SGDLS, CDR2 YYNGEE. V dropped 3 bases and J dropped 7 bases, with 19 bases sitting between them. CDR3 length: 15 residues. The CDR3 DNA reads TGTGCCAGCAGCGCCCCAACTGAGGGAGGGGTTGGCTACACCTTC. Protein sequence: CASSAPTEGGVGYTF. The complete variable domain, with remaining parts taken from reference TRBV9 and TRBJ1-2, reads DSGVTQTPKHLITATGQRVTLRCSPRSGDLSVYWYQQSLDQGLQFLIQYYNGEERAKGNILERFSAQQFPDLHSELNLSSLELGDSALYFCASSAPTEGGVGYTFGSGTRLTVV.

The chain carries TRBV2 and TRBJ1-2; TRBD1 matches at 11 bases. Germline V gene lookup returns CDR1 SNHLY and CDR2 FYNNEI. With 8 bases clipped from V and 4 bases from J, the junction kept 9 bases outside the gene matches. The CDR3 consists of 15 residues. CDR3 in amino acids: CASVEQGQGVYGYTF. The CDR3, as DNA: TGTGCCAGCGTAGAGCAGGGACAGGGGGTCTATGGCTACACCTTC.

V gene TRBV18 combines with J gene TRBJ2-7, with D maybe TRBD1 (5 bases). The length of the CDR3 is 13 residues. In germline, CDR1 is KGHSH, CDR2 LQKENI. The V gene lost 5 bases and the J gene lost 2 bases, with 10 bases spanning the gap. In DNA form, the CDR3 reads TGTGCCAGCTCATTGCAAGGGGCCTACGAGCAGTACTTC. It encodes CASSLQGAYEQYF.

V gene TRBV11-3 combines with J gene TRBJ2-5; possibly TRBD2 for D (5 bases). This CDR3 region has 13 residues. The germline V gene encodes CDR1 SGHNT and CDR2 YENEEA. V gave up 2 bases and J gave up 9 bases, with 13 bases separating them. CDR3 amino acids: CASSLFTAEAQYF. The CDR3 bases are TGTGCCAGCAGCTTATTCACGGCGGAGGCCCAGTACTTC.

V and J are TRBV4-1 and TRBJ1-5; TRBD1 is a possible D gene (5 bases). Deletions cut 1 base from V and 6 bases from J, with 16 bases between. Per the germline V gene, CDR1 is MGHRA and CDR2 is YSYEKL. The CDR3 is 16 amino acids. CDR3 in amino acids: CASSQAERGGSQPQHF. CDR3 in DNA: TGCGCCAGCAGCCAAGCAGAACGGGGGGGAAGTCAGCCCCAGCATTTT.

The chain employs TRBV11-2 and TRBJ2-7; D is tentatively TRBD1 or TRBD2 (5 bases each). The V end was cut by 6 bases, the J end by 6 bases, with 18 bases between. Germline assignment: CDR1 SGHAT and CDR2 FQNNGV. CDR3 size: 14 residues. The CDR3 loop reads CASRSPGRLAEQYF. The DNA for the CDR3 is TGTGCCAGCAGATCGCCGGGACGGTTGGCCGAGCAGTACTTC. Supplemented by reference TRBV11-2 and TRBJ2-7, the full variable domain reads EAGVAQSPRYKIIEKRQSVAFWCNPISGHATLYWYQQILGQGPKLLIQFQNNGVVDDSQLPKDRFSAERLKGVDSTLKIQPAKLEDSAVYLCASRSPGRLAEQYFGPGTRLTVT.